A single sample gave rise to the 11 T cell receptor beta chains below, sequenced in a study of blood T cell repertoires in COVID-19 (dated by TCRdb to about 2020). Libraries were prepared through the immunoSEQ multiplex PCR assay. TCRdb retrieved this table from immuneACCESS and kept in-frame rearrangements only. Not all clones are present; in checked studies, unresolved V genes account for under half, and no reason is known for the remainder. This sample has approximately 130,000 clones in its table, and around 85% of those were observed once. Of the sample, about 4.3% is held by the ten largest clones. Sequenced: peripheral blood. Receptors originate from a human donor in a cohort sampled during active COVID-19.

The chain carries TRBV19 and TRBJ2-1, with D tentatively TRBD1 (7 bases). In germline, CDR1 is LNHDA, CDR2 SQIVND (reference sequence). The germline V and J ends were trimmed by 4 bases and 3 bases, with 16 bases remaining between them. There are 16 residues in the CDR3. CDR3 loop: CASSTQGGLGYNEQFF. Written as DNA, the CDR3 is TGTGCCAGTAGTACGCAGGGGGGTTTAGGCTACAATGAGCAGTTCTTC.

This clone was seen a single time. CDR3 nucleotide sequence: TGTGCCAGCAGCCCTAATCTAGAGAATGAGCAGTTCTTC. It codes for CASSPNLENEQFF. The chain employs TRBV11-2 and TRBJ2-1, with D hard to call. This CDR3 has 13 residues. Germline lookup yields CDR1 SGHAT and CDR2 FQNNGV. Trimming took 5 bases from V and 7 from J, leaving 12 bases between them.

The V call is TRBV18, the J call TRBJ2-2; 8 bases are a match to TRBD1. Per the germline V gene, CDR1 is KGHSH and CDR2 is LQKENI. V dropped 1 base and J dropped 1; count of bases not matched to a gene: 2. The CDR3 has 16 amino acids. The CDR3 DNA reads TGTGCCAGCTCACCACGAGGGACAGGGAACACCGGGGAGCTGTTTTTT. Amino acid sequence: CASSPRGTGNTGELFF.

The V call is TRBV11-2, the J call TRBJ1-1, with D perhaps matching TRBD1 (6 bases). V lost 5 bases to trimming and J lost 3 bases, with 16 bases between them. In germline, CDR1 is SGHAT, CDR2 FQNNGV. The CDR3 contains 15 residues. The CDR3 DNA is TGTGCCAGCAGCCCCCGGGGGGCGCCGGACACTGAAGCTTTCTTT. The encoded protein is CASSPRGAPDTEAFF. Complete variable domain (other parts from reference TRBV11-2 and TRBJ1-1): EAGVAQSPRYKIIEKRQSVAFWCNPISGHATLYWYQQILGQGPKLLIQFQNNGVVDDSQLPKDRFSAERLKGVDSTLKIQPAKLEDSAVYLCASSPRGAPDTEAFFGQGTRLTVV.

CDR3 bases: TGTGCCAGCAGCGCCGGGACTAGCGGGGGGCGAGAGACCCAGTACTTC. It yields the protein CASSAGTSGGRETQYF. The chain recombines TRBV7-2 with TRBJ2-5; 15 bases are shared with TRBD2. CDR1 and CDR2 from the germline V gene are SGHTA and FQGNSA. CDR3 size: 16 residues. The J segment lost 4 bases and the V segment lost 5 bases, leaving 5 bases of the junction unmatched.

A single count supports this clone. The V gene is TRBV7-2, the J gene TRBJ2-2; the D gene is possibly TRBD1 (5 bases). The CDR3 is made up of 20 amino acids. V lost 0 bases and J 5 bases, leaving 25 bases between the germline ends. Germline assignment: CDR1 SGHTA and CDR2 FQGNSA. The CDR3 DNA reads TGTGCCAGCAGCTTAGCCCAAACTCGGACACCCCAGTCTTGGACCGGGGAGCTGTTTTTT. Protein: CASSLAQTRTPQSWTGELFF.

V gene TRBV18 combines with J gene TRBJ1-6; the match to TRBD1 covers 10 bases. The V gene's germline CDR1 is KGHSH and CDR2 LQKENI. CDR3 length: 16 residues. V dropped 4 bases and J dropped 7; count of bases not matched to a gene: 7. The CDR3: CASSQGLDRGNSPLHF. As DNA, the CDR3 is TGTGCCAGCTCACAGGGCTTGGACAGGGGGAATTCACCCCTCCACTTT.

A few counts support this clone. The chain joins TRBV27 to TRBJ1-1; tentatively, D is TRBD1 (5 bases). Germline V lookup: CDR1 MNHEY, CDR2 SMNVEV (reference sequence). This CDR3 contains 15 residues. Trimming removed 0 bases at V and 3 bases at J, with 11 bases between. The CDR3 bases are TGTGCCAGCAGTTTATCGGGCGGGGGTTACACTGAAGCTTTCTTT. Translation: CASSLSGGGYTEAFF.

This chain joins TRBV5-4 and TRBJ1-5, with 7 bases aligning to TRBD1. The CDR3 runs 16 residues. Germline V gene data show CDR1 as SGHNT and CDR2 as YYREEE (reference sequence). The trim removed 0 bases at V and 5 bases at J, leaving 8 bases unmatched. The CDR3 DNA is TGTGCCAGCAGCTTGGGGGGTAGGGGGCGAGATCAGCCCCAGCATTTT. It is translated as CASSLGGRGRDQPQHF.

This clone came up once. This rearrangement joins TRBV11-2 to TRBJ2-4; 8 bases fit TRBD2. Per germline, CDR1 SGHAT and CDR2 FQNNGV. This CDR3 has 16 residues. V shed 5 bases and J 0 bases; nucleotides not matched to a gene: 6. CDR3 region: CASSQTSGLAKNIQYF. In DNA, the CDR3 is TGTGCCAGCAGCCAAACTAGCGGTCTAGCCAAAAACATTCAGTACTTC. Full variable domain (rest looked up from reference TRBV11-2 and TRBJ2-4): EAGVAQSPRYKIIEKRQSVAFWCNPISGHATLYWYQQILGQGPKLLIQFQNNGVVDDSQLPKDRFSAERLKGVDSTLKIQPAKLEDSAVYLCASSQTSGLAKNIQYFGAGTRLSVL.

J is TRBJ2-5 and V is TRBV5-1; perhaps TRBD1 as D (7 bases). Germline V gene lookup returns CDR1 SGHRS and CDR2 YFSETQ. The CDR3 is 15 amino acids. With 2 bases removed from V and 1 base from J, the gap between germline ends came to 12 bases. The CDR3 spells CASSLRGTVQETQYF. The CDR3 nucleotides read TGCGCCAGCAGCTTACGGGGGACAGTCCAAGAGACCCAGTACTTC.